This T cell receptor beta chain was captured in a study of shared clonotypes between healthy human individuals. The CDR3 loop spans 15 amino acids. V was pared by 4 bases and J by 0 bases, with 12 bases between. Germline loops: CDR1 SEHNR, CDR2 FQNEAQ (reference sequence). Using immunoSEQ multiplex PCR, the repertoire was profiled, and TCRdb retains in-frame clones only, with some absent. The sample gives under 350,000 clones, around 86% of which show up once; around 15% is in the top ten. This TCR was recovered from a man younger than 30 in good health. The chain employs TRBV7-9 and TRBJ2-5, with unresolved D. Sequences were obtained from memory CD8+ T cells sorted from blood. Subset of the sample: CD45RO+ cells pooled with CCR7-negative TemRA cells. DNA for the CDR3: TGTGCCAGCAGCTCCCCCGGGCTATACCAAGAGACCCAGTACTTC. Residues: CASSSPGLYQETQYF. The full variable domain, with the rest looked up from reference TRBV7-9 and TRBJ2-5, is DTGVSQNPRHKITKRGQNVTFRCDPISEHNRLYWYRQTLGQGPEFLTYFQNEAQLEKSRLLSDRFSAERPKGSFSTLEIQRTEQGDSAMYLCASSSPGLYQETQYFGPGTRLLVL.